Each of the 19 T cell receptor beta chains below was sequenced from the same sample in a study of blood T cell repertoires in COVID-19. Generated by immunoSEQ multiplex PCR, the TCRdb table keeps only in-frame clones and is missing some. Of about 670,000 clones in the sample, 85% to 90% were seen once. The sample comprised peripheral blood. The receptors were sampled from a woman between 18 and 29 years old with acute or convalescent COVID-19.

This chain links TRBV5-5 with TRBJ2-7; TRBD1 might be the D (6 bases). With 3 bases removed from V and 0 bases from J, the gap between germline ends came to 7 bases. This CDR3 has 13 residues. The V gene's germline CDR1 is SGHKS and CDR2 YYEKEE (reference sequence). The DNA for the CDR3 is TGTGCCAGCAGCTGGACAGTCTCCTACGAGCAGTACTTC. Protein: CASSWTVSYEQYF.

The chain recombines TRBV23-1 with TRBJ2-1; D is uncertain. TRBV23-1 is known as an ORF, though its function is uncertain. Trimming pared 5 bases from V and 1 base from J, leaving 9 bases between. This CDR3 comprises 14 residues. CDR3 amino acids: CASSIPMSYNEQFF. For the CDR3, the DNA is TGCGCCAGCAGTATCCCAATGTCCTACAATGAGCAGTTCTTC.

The V and J genes are TRBV1 and TRBJ1-2; the table's D gene call, TRBD1, was not cross checked with the DNA. TRBV1 is assigned pseudogene status. The CDR3 covers 14 residues. CDR3 DNA sequence: TGCACCAGCAGCCCTAAGAGCAGGGGATGGGGCTACACCTTC. Translated, it gives CTSSPKSRGWGYTF.

The chain has TRBV5-6 and TRBJ1-2; 9 bases match TRBD1. V lost 2 bases to trimming and J lost 8 bases; unmatched junction nucleotides: 22. This CDR3 spans 19 amino acids. Per germline, CDR1 SGHDT and CDR2 YYEEEE. The CDR3 region is CASSFGSLRDRENLGGYTF. As DNA, the CDR3 is TGTGCCAGCAGCTTTGGTTCACTCCGGGACAGGGAGAATTTGGGAGGCTACACCTTC.

Only a few counts were recorded for this clone. The CDR3 protein is CASGRLGTEGQPQHF. CDR3 nucleotides: TGTGCCAGCGGGAGACTCGGGACAGAGGGCCAGCCCCAGCATTTT. The chain is built from TRBV2 and TRBJ1-5; TRBD1 aligns across 7 bases. The CDR3 extends over 15 amino acids. J was trimmed by 7 bases and V by 8 bases; bases with no gene match: 14. Germline CDR1 and CDR2: SNHLY and FYNNEI.

This clone was detected only once. This rearrangement joins TRBV5-1 to TRBJ2-3; 7 bases align to TRBD1. The CDR3 totals 16 residues. V shed 3 bases and J 3 bases; nucleotides not matched to a gene: 10. The V gene's germline CDR1 is SGHRS and CDR2 YFSETQ. CDR3: CASSSGTVPATDTQYF. The CDR3 DNA follows: TGCGCCAGCAGCTCGGGGACAGTCCCGGCTACAGATACGCAGTATTTT.

The CDR3 reads CASSLRTGGDGHEQFF. DNA for the CDR3: TGTGCCAGTAGCCTAAGGACAGGGGGCGATGGTCATGAGCAGTTCTTC. This chain links TRBV19 with TRBJ2-1; TRBD1 matches 11 bases. The germline gives CDR1 LNHDA, CDR2 SQIVND (reference sequence). Unmatched junction bases numbered 12, after V lost 6 bases and J lost 8 bases. CDR3 length equals 16 residues.

V and J are TRBV9 and TRBJ1-2; 7 bases align to TRBD1. The germline gives CDR1 SGDLS, CDR2 YYNGEE. Trimming took 1 base from V and 4 from J; bases not matched to a gene: 7. The CDR3 has 15 residues. CDR3 coding DNA: TGTGCCAGCAGCGTAAGACAGGGTGGGAGCTATGGCTACACCTTC. Translation gives CASSVRQGGSYGYTF.

The chain's CDR3 is CATCEWRGTEAFF. In DNA, the CDR3 is TGTGCCACCTGTGAGTGGAGGGGCACTGAAGCTTTCTTT. V gene TRBV10-3 combines with J gene TRBJ1-1; perhaps TRBD1 as D (5 bases). The germline V and J ends were trimmed by 10 bases and 4 bases, with 16 bases remaining between them. This CDR3 has 13 residues. Germline CDR1 reads ENHRY; CDR2 reads SYGVKD.

The chain links TRBV30 to TRBJ1-1; D is unresolved. Germline V gene lookup returns CDR1 GTSNPN and CDR2 SVGIG (reference sequence). The CDR3 sequence is 14 residues long. Trimming left V 0 bases short and J 1 base short, with 9 bases between. DNA for the CDR3: TGTGCCTGGAGTGTACGGTATAGGAACACTGAAGCTTTCTTT. It specifies CAWSVRYRNTEAFF.

The gene calls are TRBV4-3 and TRBJ1-2; D is possibly TRBD1 (5 bases). Germline-derived CDR1 and CDR2 are LGHNA and YSLEER. This CDR3 spans 13 amino acids. V was pared by 4 bases and J by 10 bases, with 16 bases between. Here the CDR3 DNA reads TGCGCCAGCAGCCGAGACGTCAGGGCGGACTACACCTTC. This sequence encodes CASSRDVRADYTF.

The sample holds a few counts of this clone. V and J are TRBV27 and TRBJ1-5; no definite D call. Deletions cut 3 bases from V and 4 bases from J, with 7 bases between. CDR1 is MNHEY, CDR2 SMNVEV, per germline (reference sequence). The CDR3 contains 13 residues. CDR3 nucleotides: TGTGCCAGCAGTTTGCGCGGGAATCAGCCCCAGCATTTT. Its protein is CASSLRGNQPQHF.

This chain links TRBV9 with TRBJ2-7; possible D gene TRBD2, 5 bases. Trimming took 0 bases from V and 12 from J, leaving 16 bases between them. The germline CDR1 and CDR2 sequences are SGDLS and YYNGEE. The CDR3 covers 13 residues. The DNA of the CDR3 is TGTGCCAGCAGCGTAGATCTGACCAGCGGTCGGTACTTC. Protein sequence: CASSVDLTSGRYF.

The chain combines TRBV19 with TRBJ2-1; 8 bases align to TRBD2. The V segment lost 1 base and the J segment 9 bases; nucleotides outside the gene matches: 14. This CDR3 has 17 residues. CDR1 and CDR2 from the germline V gene are LNHDA and SQIVND (reference sequence). CDR3 loop: CASSIGLVIAGPVEQFF. For the CDR3, the DNA is TGTGCCAGTAGTATAGGCTTGGTAATAGCGGGGCCGGTTGAGCAGTTCTTC.

The chain joins TRBV6-6 to TRBJ1-1; TRBD1 might be the D (6 bases). This CDR3 comprises 14 residues. Per the germline V gene, CDR1 is MNHNY and CDR2 is SVGAGI (reference sequence). The V and J ends lost 5 bases and 5 bases respectively, with 15 bases between them. The CDR3 sequence is CASSQTGPETEAFF. In DNA form, the CDR3 reads TGTGCCAGCAGTCAGACAGGACCGGAGACTGAAGCTTTCTTT.

The CDR3 nucleotides read TGCAGCGTTGGGGGCGTCCGGGACGAGCAGTACTTC. Translating gives CSVGGVRDEQYF. The chain has TRBV29-1 and TRBJ2-7; the D gene is possibly TRBD1 (5 bases). The V gene lost 4 bases and the J gene lost 5 bases, with 12 bases spanning the gap. The CDR3 spans 12 residues. CDR1 is SQVTM, CDR2 ANQGSEA, per germline.

This clone was seen only once. The J gene is TRBJ1-2, the V gene TRBV6-5, with 8 bases identical to TRBD1. This CDR3 has 14 amino acids. CDR1 and CDR2 from the germline V gene are MNHEY and SVGAGI. Trimming removed 0 bases from V and 6 bases from J; junction bases left unmatched: 3. CDR3 protein: CASSYSPGGDGYTF. The CDR3 coding sequence is TGTGCCAGCAGTTACTCGCCAGGGGGCGATGGCTACACCTTC.

This clone appeared once. The chain recombines TRBV29-1 with TRBJ2-1; 9 nucleotides match TRBD2. The germline gives CDR1 SQVTM, CDR2 ANQGSEA. This CDR3 contains 13 residues. Trimming cost V 1 base and J 10 bases; bases outside gene matches: 5. The CDR3 bases are TGCAGCGTTGAAGGCGGGGGGGCCTGGGAGCAGTTCTTC. As protein: CSVEGGGAWEQFF.

Note on this clone: The sample holds other DNA sequences that translate to the same CDR3. This chain links TRBV19 with TRBJ1-1; possibly TRBD1 for D (5 bases). The germline V and J ends were trimmed by 3 bases and 5 bases, with 7 bases remaining between them. Germline CDR1 is LNHDA and CDR2 is SQIVND (reference sequence). This CDR3 comprises 12 residues. CDR3 amino acids: CASSMGGTEAFF. DNA of the CDR3: TGTGCCAGTAGTATGGGGGGGACTGAAGCTTTCTTT.